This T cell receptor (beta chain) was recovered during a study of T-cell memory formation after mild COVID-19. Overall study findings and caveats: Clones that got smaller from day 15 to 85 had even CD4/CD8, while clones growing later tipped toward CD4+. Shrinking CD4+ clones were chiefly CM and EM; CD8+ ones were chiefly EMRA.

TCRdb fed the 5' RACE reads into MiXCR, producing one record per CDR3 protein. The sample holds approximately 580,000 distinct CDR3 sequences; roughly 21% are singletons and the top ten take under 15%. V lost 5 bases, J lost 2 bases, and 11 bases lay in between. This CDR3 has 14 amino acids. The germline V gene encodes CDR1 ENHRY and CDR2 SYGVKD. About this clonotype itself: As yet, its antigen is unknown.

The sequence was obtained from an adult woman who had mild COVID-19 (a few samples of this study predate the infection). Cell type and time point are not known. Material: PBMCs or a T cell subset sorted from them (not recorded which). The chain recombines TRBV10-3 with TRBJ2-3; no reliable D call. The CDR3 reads CAISTLPPTDTQYF. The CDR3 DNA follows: TGTGCCATCAGTACTCTCCCCCCCACAGATACGCAGTATTTT.